These 18 T cell receptor beta chains originate from one sample sequenced in a study of identical twins. TCRdb re-analysed the 5' RACE reads in MiXCR, keeping a single row per CDR3 protein. Here the sample spans hundreds of thousands of distinct CDR3 sequences, roughly 18% being singletons. This same sample was also taken into another study, of T cells expressing NK-cell markers.

The sequencing sample was made of PBMCs. The receptor source for this set is a woman aged 18-29 years in good health.

This clonotype came up a few times. The V call is TRBV12-3 or TRBV12-4, the J call TRBJ1-1, with 7 positions matching TRBD1. The CDR3 consists of 15 residues. The V and J ends lost 5 bases and 2 bases, in that order; junction bases with no gene match: 8. Here the CDR3 DNA reads TGTGCCAGCAGTAGCCGGGACAGCGGAAACACTGAAGCTTTCTTT. Protein sequence: CASSSRDSGNTEAFF.

The chain links TRBV7-2 to TRBJ1-3; 7 nucleotides line up with TRBD1. After removal of 1 base from V and 4 bases from J, the junction contained 10 bases not matched to a gene. CDR3 size: 17 residues. Germline loops: CDR1 SGHTA, CDR2 FQGNSA. For the CDR3, the DNA is TGTGCCAGCAGCTTAGTGTGGCAGGGACAGTCCGGAAACACCATATATTTT. Amino acid sequence: CASSLVWQGQSGNTIYF.

Details on this clonotype: Its ends do not fully match the called genes, so a read error is possible. The V and J genes are TRBV7-2 and TRBJ2-7, with D tentatively TRBD1 (6 bases). Germline V CDR1 and CDR2: SGHTA, FQGNSA. The CDR3 consists of 15 residues. CDR3 sequence: CASRLGQLTSYEQYF. The CDR3 bases are TGTGCCAGCAGATTAGGACAGCTAACCTCCTACGAGCAGTACTTC.

This clonotype appeared many times. The gene calls are TRBV10-3 and TRBJ1-1; TRBD1 aligns across 9 bases. V was pared by 4 bases and J by 3 bases, with 0 bases of the junction left unmatched. Germline CDR1 is ENHRY and CDR2 is SYGVKD. This CDR3 has 13 amino acids. The DNA for the CDR3 is TGTGCCATCAGTGGGACAGGGGACACTGAAGCTTTCTTT. It encodes CAISGTGDTEAFF.

J is TRBJ1-1 and V is TRBV29-1, with 7 bases matching TRBD1. V lost 4 bases, J lost 5 bases, and 10 bases stayed unmatched. The CDR3 runs 14 residues. Germline CDR1 and CDR2: SQVTM and ANQGSEA. The DNA for the CDR3 is TGCAGCGTTGGCCGACAGGGAACGGCAACTGAAGCTTTCTTT. This sequence encodes CSVGRQGTATEAFF.

This clonotype was observed a single time. The chain has TRBV7-9 and TRBJ2-1; D unclear. CDR1 is SEHNR, CDR2 FQNEAQ, per germline (reference sequence). V dropped 8 bases and J dropped 7 bases, with 9 bases sitting between them. This CDR3 is built from 11 residues. In DNA form, the CDR3 reads TGTGCCAGCGACCTACAGAATGAGCAGTTCTTC. Protein product: CASDLQNEQFF.

This clonotype was seen a few times. The chain couples TRBV11-2 to TRBJ2-3, with 9 bases that match TRBD2. Germline values: CDR1 SGHAT, CDR2 FQNNGV. There are 18 residues in the CDR3. Trimming removed 4 bases from V and 2 bases from J; junction bases left unmatched: 13. CDR3 amino acids: CASSSQLIAGDLTDTQYF. CDR3 in DNA: TGTGCCAGCAGCTCGCAATTAATAGCGGGGGACCTCACAGATACGCAGTATTTT.

This clonotype was seen more than once but under ten times. The gene calls are TRBV6-5 and TRBJ1-5; D call uncertain. The V end lost 2 bases, the J end lost 5 bases, and 7 bases lay between the germline ends. This CDR3 has 13 residues. Germline CDR1 reads MNHEY; CDR2 reads SVGAGI. DNA for the CDR3: TGTGCCAGCAGTTACGCGGTGGATCAGCCCCAGCATTTT. Protein product: CASSYAVDQPQHF.

This clonotype showed up just a few times. The chain links TRBV18 to TRBJ2-1, with 8 nucleotides matching TRBD2. This CDR3 has 16 amino acids. Germline values: CDR1 KGHSH, CDR2 LQKENI. V lost 3 bases and J lost 7; bases outside the gene matches: 11. In DNA, the CDR3 is TGTGCCAGCTCACCCCAGAGCGGGGGCCCGATGAATGAGCAGTTCTTC. It is translated as CASSPQSGGPMNEQFF.

This clonotype was seen more than once but under ten times. The chain joins TRBV7-2 to TRBJ2-2; D may be TRBD1 (6 bases). Trimming took 0 bases from V and 6 from J, leaving 8 bases between them. This CDR3 has 14 residues. Looked up from germline, CDR1 is SGHTA and CDR2 is FQGNSA. The CDR3 nucleotides read TGTGCCAGCAGCTTAGCTACAGGGTCCGGGGAGCTGTTTTTT. Its protein is CASSLATGSGELFF.

The rearrangement uses TRBV9 and TRBJ2-5; perhaps TRBD1 as D (6 bases). Trimming pared 3 bases from V and 1 base from J, leaving 10 bases between. CDR1 and CDR2 (germline): SGDLS, YYNGEE. The CDR3 totals 14 residues. The CDR3 DNA sequence: TGTGCCAGCAGCGAACAGGGTGCCCAAGAGACCCAGTACTTC. Its translation is CASSEQGAQETQYF. Complete variable domain (other parts from reference TRBV9 and TRBJ2-5): DSGVTQTPKHLITATGQRVTLRCSPRSGDLSVYWYQQSLDQGLQFLIQYYNGEERAKGNILERFSAQQFPDLHSELNLSSLELGDSALYFCASSEQGAQETQYFGPGTRLLVL.

This clonotype was recorded many times. The rearrangement uses TRBV29-1 and TRBJ2-2, with 14 nucleotides matching TRBD2. This CDR3 region has 16 residues. Germline V gene data show CDR1 as SQVTM and CDR2 as ANQGSEA. V dropped 5 bases and J dropped 5; count of bases not matched to a gene: 7. CDR3 coding DNA: TGCAGCGTTAAAGGGACTAGCGGGAGAGGGACCGGGGAGCTGTTTTTT. It codes for CSVKGTSGRGTGELFF.

The rearrangement uses TRBV27 and TRBJ2-3, with TRBD2 identical over 12 bases. The CDR3 covers 15 residues. V dropped 6 bases and J dropped 4; count of bases not matched to a gene: 5. Germline V lookup: CDR1 MNHEY, CDR2 SMNVEV (reference sequence). CDR3 residues: CASRRTSGVSDTQYF. CDR3 coding DNA: TGTGCCAGCAGGCGGACTAGCGGGGTTTCAGATACGCAGTATTTT.

The chain recombines TRBV3-1 with TRBJ1-1; a possible D gene is TRBD1 (5 bases). Trimming pared 7 bases from V and 3 bases from J, leaving 15 bases between. The CDR3 totals 14 residues. The germline gives CDR1 LGHDT, CDR2 YNNKEL (reference sequence). The CDR3 sequence is CASTNAGIHTEAFF. DNA of the CDR3: TGTGCCAGCACCAACGCAGGGATACACACTGAAGCTTTCTTT.

There are a few counts of this clonotype. The V and J genes are TRBV20-1 and TRBJ2-7; TRBD2 matches at 7 bases. The V gene's germline CDR1 is DFQATT and CDR2 SNEGSKA (reference sequence). The junction had 9 bases not matched to a gene; V was cut back by 4 bases and J by 3 bases. CDR3 length: 14 amino acids. The CDR3 reads CSATGLGLLYEQYF. The CDR3 DNA sequence: TGCAGTGCTACTGGACTAGGATTGCTCTACGAGCAGTACTTC.

This clonotype was recorded a few times. The chain employs TRBV14 and TRBJ1-4, with D uncertain. Germline CDR1 and CDR2: SGHDN and FVKESK. Trimming cost V 2 bases and J 5 bases, with 9 bases left between them. The CDR3 is 14 amino acids. Written as DNA, the CDR3 is TGTGCCAGCAGCCAATTTATCGGGAATGAAAAACTGTTTTTT. Translated, it gives CASSQFIGNEKLFF.

This clonotype turned up a few times. The chain employs TRBV12-3 or TRBV12-4 and TRBJ1-1, with D unclear. The CDR3 is 12 amino acids. Trimming left V 6 bases short and J 5 bases short, with 10 bases between. The CDR3: CASSPGETEAFF. CDR3 sequence (DNA): TGTGCCAGCAGCCCAGGAGAAACTGAAGCTTTCTTT.

This clonotype was picked up a small number of times. The genes are TRBV9 and TRBJ2-7; D not resolved. V lost 1 base to trimming and J lost 3 bases, with 11 bases between them. The CDR3 extends over 14 amino acids. Germline V gene lookup returns CDR1 SGDLS and CDR2 YYNGEE. CDR3 coding DNA: TGTGCCAGCAGCGTATCGGCGGATCGCTACGAGCAGTACTTC. Amino acids: CASSVSADRYEQYF. Full variable domain (remainder filled in from reference TRBV9 and TRBJ2-7): DSGVTQTPKHLITATGQRVTLRCSPRSGDLSVYWYQQSLDQGLQFLIQYYNGEERAKGNILERFSAQQFPDLHSELNLSSLELGDSALYFCASSVSADRYEQYFGPGTRLTVT.